The 26 T cell receptor beta chains below come from one sample, sequenced in a study of T cells in Graves' hyperthyroidism and ophthalmopathy. TCR beta CDR3 region amplification was performed from RNA transcripts. Researchers ran a first-round RT-PCR on the TCR CDR3 using the HTBI primer set. TCRdb re-analysed the multiplex PCR reads in MiXCR, keeping a single row per CDR3 protein. The sample holds around 690,000 distinct CDR3 sequences, roughly 17% seen once. Sequencing was done on a sample of blood. The origin of the receptors is a man in his fifties or sixties with Graves' hyperthyroidism.

Ten or more counts support this clonotype. The V and J genes are TRBV12-3 or TRBV12-4 and TRBJ1-3; no clear D. Trimming pared 7 bases from V and 0 bases from J, leaving 10 bases between. The CDR3 loop spans 14 amino acids. This CDR3 reads CASIDPHSGNTIYF. The CDR3 nucleotides are TGTGCCAGCATAGACCCCCACTCTGGAAACACCATATATTTT.

The CDR3 region is CASSQAGRGGDTQYF. In nucleotides, the CDR3 is TGCGCCAGCAGCCAAGCAGGCAGGGGAGGAGATACGCAGTATTTT. The chain uses TRBV4-3 and TRBJ2-3; either TRBD1 or TRBD2 may supply D (6 bases each). Germline V gene lookup returns CDR1 LGHNA and CDR2 YSLEER. The CDR3 is 15 amino acids. Trimming left V 1 base short and J 5 bases short, with 13 bases between.

This clonotype was found many times. The CDR3 nucleotides read TGTGCCAGCAGCGGGACTACCTGGGTGGCTTTCTTT. Protein product: CASSGTTWVAFF. The chain is built from TRBV28 and TRBJ1-1, with D perhaps matching TRBD1 (5 bases). CDR3 length: 12 amino acids. Germline V lookup: CDR1 MDHEN, CDR2 SYDVKM. Trimming stripped 6 bases from V and 11 bases from J, with 16 bases between.

This clonotype was seen repeatedly, ten times or more. The chain combines TRBV2 with TRBJ2-5; D unclear. The CDR3 has 11 amino acids. V shed 4 bases and J shed 4 bases, with 4 bases lying between them. Germline CDR1 and CDR2: SNHLY and FYNNEI. The CDR3 loop is CASSGAETQYF. The CDR3 DNA follows: TGTGCCAGCAGTGGAGCAGAGACCCAGTACTTC.

In nucleotides, the CDR3 is TGTGCCAGTACCAGGGGCGTTGTCGAGACCCAGTACTTC. Protein product: CASTRGVVETQYF. The V gene is TRBV10-3, the J gene TRBJ2-5; maybe TRBD1 (6 bases). Germline assignment: CDR1 ENHRY and CDR2 SYGVKD. The V and J ends lost 10 bases and 5 bases respectively, with 17 bases between them. The CDR3 covers 13 residues.

The chain employs TRBV27 and TRBJ2-5, with D tentatively TRBD2 (6 bases). V shed 5 bases and J shed 4 bases, with 20 bases lying between them. The CDR3 spans 16 residues. Germline V gene data show CDR1 as MNHEY and CDR2 as SMNVEV (reference sequence). DNA of the CDR3: TGTGCCAGCAGTCCCCTAAGGATCGGGGGAACAGAGACCCAGTACTTC. Translated, it gives CASSPLRIGGTETQYF.

Comment on this clonotype: A much larger clone differs by one base, so this may be a read error. The genes are TRBV27 and TRBJ2-7; no clear D gene. This CDR3 region has 14 residues. The ends were cut back, 5 bases at V and 0 bases at J, with 11 bases in the middle. Looked up from germline, CDR1 is MNHEY and CDR2 is SMNVEV (reference sequence). The chain's CDR3 is CASSAGRSSYEQYF. CDR3 nucleotide sequence: TGTGCCAGCAGTGCCGGACGGAGCTCCTACGAGCAGTACTTC.

This clonotype appeared many times. The CDR3 spells CASSEYYIVGLNTGELFF. CDR3 coding DNA: TGTGCCAGCAGTGAATATTATATAGTGGGACTGAACACCGGGGAGCTGTTTTTT. This chain uses TRBV25-1 with TRBJ2-2; tentatively, D is TRBD2 (6 bases). The CDR3 length is 18 residues. Trimming shortened V by 0 bases and J by 1 base, and 15 bases separated the two germline ends. Germline V gene lookup returns CDR1 MGHDK and CDR2 SYGVNS.

The table lists this clonotype with many counts. The chain employs TRBV2 and TRBJ1-1; possibly TRBD1 for D (5 bases). The V gene lost 0 bases and the J gene lost 3 bases, with 8 bases spanning the gap. This CDR3 contains 14 residues. CDR1 is SNHLY, CDR2 FYNNEI, per germline. The CDR3 coding sequence is TGTGCCAGCAGTGAAGCGGAGGGGCACACTGAAGCTTTCTTT. It codes for CASSEAEGHTEAFF.

This clonotype was seen ten or more times. The V gene is TRBV6-5, the J gene TRBJ2-2; D gene ambiguous. In germline, CDR1 is MNHEY, CDR2 SVGAGI. The length of the CDR3 is 12 residues. The V gene lost 0 bases and the J gene lost 8 bases, with 4 bases spanning the gap. The CDR3 coding sequence is TGTGCCAGCAGTTACTCGGGAGGGGAGCTGTTTTTT. This sequence encodes CASSYSGGELFF.

This clonotype was picked up many times. The chain carries TRBV10-3 and TRBJ1-1; 10 bases are a match to TRBD1. The length of the CDR3 is 16 residues. CDR1 and CDR2 (germline): ENHRY, SYGVKD. Trimming cost V 6 bases and J 5 bases; bases outside gene matches: 12. The DNA of the CDR3 is TGTGCCATCAGCGCCGGACAGGGGGTACGGAAAACTGAAGCTTTCTTT. Its translation: CAISAGQGVRKTEAFF.

This chain links TRBV3-1 with TRBJ1-1; possible D gene TRBD1, 6 bases. Deletions cut 1 base from V and 3 bases from J, with 12 bases between. Germline values: CDR1 LGHDT, CDR2 YNNKEL (reference sequence). The CDR3 has 15 residues. The CDR3 is CASSQVGRGDTEAFF. The DNA for the CDR3 is TGTGCCAGCAGCCAAGTCGGTAGGGGGGACACTGAAGCTTTCTTT.

The chain couples TRBV5-1 to TRBJ1-2; D is possibly TRBD1 (6 bases). V shed 3 bases and J shed 7 bases, with 16 bases lying between them. Per the germline V gene, CDR1 is SGHRS and CDR2 is YFSETQ. The CDR3 is 14 residues long. The CDR3 region is CASSSGGPAPGYTF. As DNA, the CDR3 is TGCGCCAGCAGCTCTGGGGGCCCGGCTCCTGGCTACACCTTC.

The CDR3 region is CASSVRDGTQYF. The DNA of the CDR3 is TGTGCCAGCAGTGTAAGAGACGGTACGCAGTATTTT. The chain links TRBV6-1 to TRBJ2-3, with D hard to call. V lost 4 bases to trimming and J lost 8 bases, with 10 bases between them. This CDR3 has 12 residues. Germline CDR1 and CDR2: MNHNS and SASEGT.

This clonotype was counted ten times or more. This chain connects TRBV6-2 or TRBV6-3 to TRBJ2-4; 10 bases map to TRBD2. Losses at the gene ends were 2 bases for V and 8 bases for J; bases not matched to a gene: 9. The CDR3 contains 16 residues. CDR1 and CDR2 from the germline V gene are MNHEY and SVGEGT. The CDR3 here is CASSYKLAGDYDIQYF. The CDR3 DNA is TGTGCCAGCAGTTACAAGCTAGCGGGAGATTATGACATTCAGTACTTC.

The chain links TRBV24-1 to TRBJ2-3; a possible D gene is TRBD2 (5 bases). This CDR3 is built from 16 residues. Germline assignment: CDR1 KGHDR and CDR2 SFDVKD. Trimming cost V 2 bases and J 2 bases, with 13 bases left between them. DNA for the CDR3: TGTGCCACCAGTGATTCGGCGGGCCCCACCACAGATACGCAGTATTTT. Encoded protein: CATSDSAGPTTDTQYF.

This clonotype was detected a few times. J is TRBJ1-2 and V is TRBV7-6, with D maybe TRBD1 (6 bases). There are 14 residues in the CDR3. Trimming removed 3 bases at V and 8 bases at J, with 16 bases between. The V gene's germline CDR1 is SGHVS and CDR2 FNYEAQ. The CDR3 bases are TGTGCCAGCAGCTTGCAGATCACAGGGAAAGGCTACACCTTC. Amino acids: CASSLQITGKGYTF.

This clonotype was picked up a small number of times. The rearrangement joins TRBV27 to TRBJ2-7, with 10 bases identical to TRBD1. J was trimmed by 7 bases and V by 6 bases; bases with no gene match: 12. This CDR3 has 15 residues. Germline V lookup: CDR1 MNHEY, CDR2 SMNVEV (reference sequence). CDR3 nucleotide sequence: TGTGCCAGCAGCGCCCAGGGACAGGGGATCTATGAGCAGTACTTC. This sequence encodes CASSAQGQGIYEQYF.

J is TRBJ2-7 and V is TRBV5-1; a possible D gene is TRBD2 (6 bases). CDR1 and CDR2 (germline): SGHRS, YFSETQ. There are 14 residues in the CDR3. V gave up 6 bases and J gave up 6 bases, with 19 bases separating them. The CDR3 spells CASNFGSGAGEQYF. The CDR3, as DNA: TGCGCCAGCAATTTCGGGTCGGGAGCTGGCGAGCAGTACTTC.

This clonotype was picked up many times. The chain carries TRBV7-3 and TRBJ2-4; 12 bases match TRBD2. The CDR3 sequence is 16 residues long. Trimming took 5 bases from V and 0 from J; bases not matched to a gene: 2. Germline CDR1 reads SGHTA; CDR2 reads FQGTGA. CDR3: CASSRGLAGAKNIQYF. The CDR3 region has the DNA TGTGCCAGCAGCCGGGGACTAGCGGGAGCCAAAAACATTCAGTACTTC. The entire variable domain, with the rest obtained from reference TRBV7-3 and TRBJ2-4, is as follows: GAGVSQTPSNKVTEKGKYVELRCDPISGHTALYWYRQSLGQGPEFLIYFQGTGAADDSGLPNDRFFAVRPEGSVSTLKIQRTERGDSAVYLCASSRGLAGAKNIQYFGAGTRLSVL.

V and J are TRBV7-2 and TRBJ2-7; D is unresolved. Trimming cost V 0 bases and J 4 bases, with 16 bases left between them. The CDR3 is 16 amino acids. Germline V gene lookup returns CDR1 SGHTA and CDR2 FQGNSA. This CDR3 is CASSLARTASQYEQYF. The CDR3 nucleotides are TGTGCCAGCAGCTTAGCAAGGACCGCTTCCCAATACGAGCAGTACTTC.

This clonotype was recorded many times. CDR3 loop: CASSQSGRALTDTQYF. The CDR3 DNA follows: TGTGCCAGCAGTCAAAGCGGGAGGGCCCTAACAGATACGCAGTATTTT. The rearrangement links TRBV12-3 or TRBV12-4 to TRBJ2-3, with TRBD2 matching over 10 bases. Germline trimming cut 5 bases from V and 3 bases from J; bases unmatched to any gene: 8. The CDR3 sequence is 16 residues long.

This clonotype showed up just a few times. V usage is TRBV28 and J usage is TRBJ2-2, with D perhaps assigned TRBD1 or TRBD2 (5 bases each). Germline V gene data show CDR1 as MDHEN and CDR2 as SYDVKM. The ends were cut back, 7 bases at V and 13 bases at J, with 22 bases in the middle. The CDR3 consists of 14 residues. The CDR3 nucleotides read TGTGCCAGCATTCCCTCTATAGGGACCGACTGGCTGTTTTTT. This encodes CASIPSIGTDWLFF. The whole variable domain, filled in from reference TRBV28 and TRBJ2-2, reads DVKVTQSSRYLVKRTGEKVFLECVQDMDHENMFWYRQDPGLGLRLIYFSYDVKMKEKGDIPEGYSVSREKKERFSLILESASTNQTSMYLCASIPSIGTDWLFFGEGSRLTVL.

This clonotype was detected only a few times. The gene calls are TRBV28 and TRBJ1-2, with TRBD1 identical over 7 bases. The CDR3 is made up of 24 amino acids. The trim removed 4 bases at V and 6 bases at J, leaving 38 bases unmatched. CDR1 is MDHEN and CDR2 is SYDVKM in the germline V gene. The CDR3 sequence: CASSSPQYETGPGRASRGRHGYTF. The CDR3 DNA reads as TGTGCCAGCAGTTCCCCCCAGTACGAGACAGGGCCCGGTCGGGCGTCCCGGGGTCGGCATGGCTACACCTTC.

This chain uses TRBV20-1 with TRBJ2-3, with no clear D. CDR1 and CDR2 from the germline V gene are DFQATT and SNEGSKA (reference sequence). V lost 3 bases to trimming and J lost 0 bases, with 13 bases between them. This CDR3 is built from 15 residues. CDR3 DNA sequence: TGCAGTGCTAGGGACGGCTCTTCTAGCACAGATACGCAGTATTTT. It codes for CSARDGSSSTDTQYF.

This clonotype has at least ten counts. The chain couples TRBV6-5 to TRBJ2-6; D may be TRBD1 (7 bases). The length of the CDR3 is 18 residues. Germline V gives CDR1 MNHEY, CDR2 SVGAGI. The ends were cut back, 0 bases at V and 0 bases at J, with 12 bases in the middle. The CDR3 sequence is CASSYSGGQFSGANVLTF. The DNA for the CDR3 is TGTGCCAGCAGTTACTCGGGGGGACAGTTCTCTGGGGCCAACGTCCTGACTTTC.